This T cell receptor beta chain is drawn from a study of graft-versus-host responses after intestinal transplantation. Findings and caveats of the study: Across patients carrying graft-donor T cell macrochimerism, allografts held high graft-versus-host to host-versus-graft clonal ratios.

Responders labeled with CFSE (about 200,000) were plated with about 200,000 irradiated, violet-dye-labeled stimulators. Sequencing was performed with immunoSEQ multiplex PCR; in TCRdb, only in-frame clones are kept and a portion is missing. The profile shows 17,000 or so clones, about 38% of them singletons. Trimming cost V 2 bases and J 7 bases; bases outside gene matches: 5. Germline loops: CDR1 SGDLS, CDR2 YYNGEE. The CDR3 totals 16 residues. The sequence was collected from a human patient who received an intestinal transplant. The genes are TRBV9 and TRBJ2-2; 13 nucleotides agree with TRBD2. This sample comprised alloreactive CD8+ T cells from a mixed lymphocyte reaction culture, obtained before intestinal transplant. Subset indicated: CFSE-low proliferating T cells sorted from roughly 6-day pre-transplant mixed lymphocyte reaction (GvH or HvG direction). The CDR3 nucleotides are TGTGCCAGCAGCGTCGGACTAGCGGGAGTTGTCGGGGAGCTGTTTTTT. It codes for CASSVGLAGVVGELFF.